These 31 T cell receptor beta chains share one sample of origin, sequenced in a study of molecular identifiers for immune sequencing clone quantification. TCRdb reprocessed the PCR reads via MiXCR and lists one record per CDR3 protein. This table has about 510,000 distinct CDR3 sequences, about a fifth appearing once. Material for sequencing was naive CD8+ T cells from blood, with Jurkat cell RNA spiked in. The subset was: FACS-sorted CD8+CD4-CCR7+CD45RA+ naive T cells. Receptors were obtained from a human donor in good health. Some libraries in this study had Jurkat cell RNA spiked in.

Only a few counts were recorded for this clonotype. The chain recombines TRBV13 with TRBJ2-5; 9 nucleotides line up with TRBD2. The germline gives CDR1 PRHDT, CDR2 FYEKMQ (reference sequence). With V trimmed by 4 bases and J by 1 base, 7 bases remained unmatched. This CDR3 has 16 amino acids. CDR3 nucleotide sequence: TGTGCCAGCAGCTCGATAGCGGGGGCCTTCCAAGAGACCCAGTACTTC. This sequence encodes CASSSIAGAFQETQYF.

This clonotype came up many times. The DNA of the CDR3 is TGTGCCTGGACCGCCGGGGGTCGGGAGACCCAGTACTTC. Translation: CAWTAGGRETQYF. V gene TRBV30 combines with J gene TRBJ2-5; TRBD2 is a possible D gene (6 bases). This CDR3 has 13 residues. From germline, CDR1 is GTSNPN and CDR2 SVGIG (reference sequence). Trimming shortened V by 4 bases and J by 5 bases, and 14 bases separated the two germline ends.

This clonotype was recorded many times. The CDR3 is CASSLVPGVNTEAFF. For the CDR3, the DNA is TGTGCCAGCAGCTTGGTTCCAGGGGTGAACACTGAAGCTTTCTTT. The chain combines TRBV5-6 with TRBJ1-1; D is possibly TRBD1 (6 bases). Germline V CDR1 and CDR2: SGHDT, YYEEEE. V lost 0 bases, J lost 0 bases, and 9 bases lay in between. The length of the CDR3 is 15 residues.

The V and J genes are TRBV30 and TRBJ1-2, with D tentatively TRBD1 (5 bases). Germline V gene sequence: CDR1 GTSNPN, CDR2 SVGIG (reference sequence). With 8 bases removed from V and 4 bases from J, the gap between germline ends came to 14 bases. The CDR3 has 12 amino acids. CDR3 in DNA: TGTGCCCGGGACCGGGACGGCTATGGCTACACCTTC. Translating gives CARDRDGYGYTF.

This rearrangement joins TRBV20-1 to TRBJ1-2; tentatively, D is TRBD1 (5 bases). V was shortened by 7 bases and J by 8 bases, with 20 bases between the two germline ends. There are 13 residues in the CDR3. Germline CDR1 and CDR2: DFQATT and SNEGSKA (reference sequence). Here the CDR3 DNA reads TGCAGTGGACGGGACGCTGAGGAGGGGGGCTACACCTTC. This gives the protein CSGRDAEEGGYTF.

The rearrangement uses TRBV7-9 and TRBJ2-2; no reliable D call. The V gene lost 3 bases and the J gene lost 0 bases, with 8 bases spanning the gap. Germline assignment: CDR1 SEHNR and CDR2 FQNEAQ (reference sequence). The CDR3 has 15 amino acids. The CDR3 sequence is CASSLVLPNTGELFF. The CDR3 DNA follows: TGTGCCAGCAGCTTGGTACTACCGAACACCGGGGAGCTGTTTTTT.

The chain uses TRBV6-5 and TRBJ2-7, with TRBD2 identical over 7 bases. V gave up 6 bases and J gave up 4 bases; unmatched junction bases: 9. CDR3 length: 14 amino acids. The germline V gene encodes CDR1 MNHEY and CDR2 SVGAGI. The CDR3 here is CASSREDSIYEQYF. DNA of the CDR3: TGTGCCAGCAGCCGGGAGGACTCGATATACGAGCAGTACTTC.

This clonotype showed up many times. This chain uses TRBV5-6 with TRBJ2-5; D ambiguous. Trimming cost V 6 bases and J 4 bases, with 13 bases left between them. The length of the CDR3 is 13 residues. Germline lookup yields CDR1 SGHDT and CDR2 YYEEEE. CDR3 DNA: TGTGCCAGCATCAGCCGCAGCCCAGAGACCCAGTACTTC. As protein: CASISRSPETQYF.

This clonotype was picked up one time. This may be a read error: a much more frequent sequence differs by one nucleotide. CDR3 region: CSASLQNEQFF. CDR3 bases: TGCAGTGCAAGCCTGCAAAATGAGCAGTTCTTC. The rearrangement uses TRBV20-1 and TRBJ2-1, with D unclear. Germline CDR1 and CDR2: DFQATT and SNEGSKA (reference sequence). V lost 6 bases and J lost 7, with 10 bases in between. The CDR3 has 11 amino acids.

Note on this clonotype: A read error may be the cause here, since a much bigger clone is one base away. The rearrangement links TRBV29-1 to TRBJ2-2; 9 nucleotides match TRBD1. Germline trimming cut 3 bases from V and 4 bases from J; bases unmatched to any gene: 3. Germline V gene sequence: CDR1 SQVTM, CDR2 ANQGSEA. The CDR3 runs 14 residues. CDR3 protein: CSVDGQGSTGELFF. CDR3 nucleotides: TGCAGCGTTGACGGACAGGGGAGCACCGGGGAGCTGTTTTTT.

Points on this clonotype: The conserved closing phenylalanine or tryptophan is absent in this CDR3, likely reflecting a read error. V and J are TRBV6-2 or TRBV6-3 and TRBJ2-2, with 9 bases matching TRBD2. V was pared by 2 bases and J by 4 bases, with 5 bases of the junction left unmatched. The germline CDR1 and CDR2 sequences are MNHEY and SVGEGT. This CDR3 is built from 16 residues. The CDR3 protein is CASSYGPSGITGELFS. DNA for the CDR3: TGTGCCAGCAGTTACGGCCCTAGCGGGATCACCGGGGAGCTGTTTTCT.

The rearrangement joins TRBV2 to TRBJ2-1; D unclear. This CDR3 has 17 amino acids. Germline CDR1 SNHLY, CDR2 FYNNEI. V shed 3 bases and J shed 0 bases, with 15 bases lying between them. In DNA form, the CDR3 reads TGTGCCAGCAGTGATATCGAAAGAACAAGCTCCTACAATGAGCAGTTCTTC. This gives the protein CASSDIERTSSYNEQFF.

The rearrangement links TRBV19 to TRBJ2-1, with D uncertain. The CDR3 spans 13 residues. Germline V gene lookup returns CDR1 LNHDA and CDR2 SQIVND (reference sequence). Trimming cost V 0 bases and J 7 bases, with 7 bases left between them. The CDR3 reads CASSIDKANEQFF. CDR3 coding DNA: TGTGCCAGTAGTATAGATAAGGCAAATGAGCAGTTCTTC.

The J gene is TRBJ2-3, the V gene TRBV24-1; no definite D call. This CDR3 is 14 amino acids long. Looked up from germline, CDR1 is KGHDR and CDR2 is SFDVKD. Trimming removed 3 bases from V and 4 bases from J, with 10 bases in between. The CDR3 loop reads CATSDPLDPDTQYF. The CDR3 DNA reads as TGTGCCACCAGTGATCCTTTGGACCCAGATACGCAGTATTTT.

This clonotype was detected a few times. The J gene is TRBJ1-1, the V gene TRBV7-8; 8 bases agree with TRBD1. Per the germline V gene, CDR1 is SGHVS and CDR2 is FQNEAQ. V trimming: 5 bases; J trimming: 5 bases; junction bases outside the gene matches: 13. The CDR3 has 16 residues. In nucleotides, the CDR3 is TGTGCCAGCAGCCCGCTGCCGGACAGGGTCTATACTGAAGCTTTCTTT. Translating it yields CASSPLPDRVYTEAFF.

A few counts support this clonotype. The chain employs TRBV10-3 and TRBJ1-5, with TRBD1 as a possible D gene (5 bases). The CDR3 is 15 residues long. Germline CDR1 and CDR2: ENHRY and SYGVKD. V lost 6 bases and J 1 base, leaving 13 bases between the germline ends. Here the CDR3 reads CAISQGDVSNQPQHF. In DNA, the CDR3 is TGTGCCATCAGCCAAGGGGACGTCAGCAATCAGCCCCAGCATTTT.

This chain uses TRBV3-1 with TRBJ2-1, with D perhaps being TRBD1 or TRBD2 (5 bases each). In germline, CDR1 is LGHDT, CDR2 YNNKEL (reference sequence). The ends were cut back, 5 bases at V and 10 bases at J, with 15 bases in the middle. The CDR3 is 13 amino acids. The CDR3 spells CASSYGTPGEQFF. The CDR3 DNA follows: TGTGCCAGCAGCTACGGGACCCCCGGAGAGCAGTTCTTC.

As DNA, the CDR3 is TGTGCCAGCTCACCACCTTGGGGCAGGGAAGTCTACGAGCAGTACTTC. Translating it yields CASSPPWGREVYEQYF. V gene TRBV18 combines with J gene TRBJ2-7; tentative D call: TRBD1 (5 bases). Trimming stripped 0 bases from V and 3 bases from J, with 15 bases between. Germline CDR1 is KGHSH and CDR2 is LQKENI. This CDR3 has 16 amino acids.

This clonotype has at least ten counts. V and J are TRBV5-4 and TRBJ2-3, with a weak D call TRBD1 (7 bases). This CDR3 region has 13 residues. Deletions cut 9 bases from V and 1 base from J, with 12 bases between. CDR1 and CDR2 (germline): SGHNT, YYREEE (reference sequence). The CDR3 region has the DNA TGTGCCAACGCCAGGGGGGGCACAGATACGCAGTATTTT. Its protein is CANARGGTDTQYF.

Points on this clonotype: The conserved closing phenylalanine or tryptophan is absent in this CDR3, likely reflecting a read error. This rearrangement joins TRBV20-1 to TRBJ2-5, with TRBD2 matching over 9 bases. The CDR3 extends over 14 amino acids. Germline V CDR1 and CDR2: DFQATT, SNEGSKA (reference sequence). V shed 2 bases and J 5 bases; nucleotides not matched to a gene: 6. The CDR3 here is CSARLAGVVETQYS. The DNA of the CDR3 is TGCAGTGCTAGATTAGCGGGAGTGGTGGAGACCCAGTACTCC.

The genes are TRBV28 and TRBJ1-2; TRBD1 matches 9 bases. V shed 5 bases, J shed 3 bases, and the junction held 7 bases outside the gene matches. The germline gives CDR1 MDHEN, CDR2 SYDVKM. The CDR3 totals 15 residues. CDR3 amino acids: CASSPATGGHYGYTF. The CDR3 DNA follows: TGTGCCAGCAGTCCCGCGACAGGGGGACACTATGGCTACACCTTC.

This clonotype appeared many times. The chain employs TRBV7-9 and TRBJ2-3, with TRBD2 matching 16 bases. The germline V gene has CDR1 SEHNR and CDR2 FQNEAQ (reference sequence). This CDR3 contains 19 residues. V gave up 6 bases and J gave up 1 base; unmatched junction bases: 10. CDR3 in DNA: TGTGCCAGCAGACCACCGGGACTAGCGGGGGGGCGCGGCACAGATACGCAGTATTTT. Translation gives CASRPPGLAGGRGTDTQYF. Filled out from reference TRBV7-9 and TRBJ2-3, the complete variable domain reads DTGVSQNPRHKITKRGQNVTFRCDPISEHNRLYWYRQTLGQGPEFLTYFQNEAQLEKSRLLSDRFSAERPKGSFSTLEIQRTEQGDSAMYLCASRPPGLAGGRGTDTQYFGPGTRLTVL.

This clonotype was seen a few times. The J gene is TRBJ1-2, the V gene TRBV12-5, with D perhaps TRBD1 (6 bases). This CDR3 contains 17 residues. CDR1 LGHNT and CDR2 FRNRAP come from the germline V gene. The V end was cut by 1 base, the J end by 4 bases, with 19 bases between. This chain's CDR3 is CASGLETAPTGIYGYTF. CDR3 nucleotide sequence: TGTGCTAGTGGTTTGGAAACTGCCCCCACAGGGATCTATGGCTACACCTTC.

A note on this clonotype: A junction boundary mismatches the germline segment, possibly from a read error. The J gene is TRBJ2-3, the V gene TRBV10-1; weak D call: TRBD1 (5 bases). This CDR3 spans 11 amino acids. CDR1 is WNHNN, CDR2 SYGVQD, per germline (reference sequence). DNA for the CDR3: TGCACCAGCAGGGACACAGATACGCAGTATTTT. This sequence encodes CTSRDTDTQYF.

The chain is built from TRBV20-1 and TRBJ2-7; 10 nucleotides line up with TRBD2. Germline V gene lookup returns CDR1 DFQATT and CDR2 SNEGSKA (reference sequence). The CDR3 has 15 residues. Losses at the gene ends were 0 bases for V and 4 bases for J; bases not matched to a gene: 6. In nucleotides, the CDR3 is TGCAGTGCTAGAGACAGGACTAGCGGAGTATACGAGCAGTACTTC. Protein: CSARDRTSGVYEQYF.

This clonotype was observed a few times. V is TRBV7-9 and J is TRBJ2-7, with 13 bases matching TRBD2. CDR1 is SEHNR, CDR2 FQNEAQ, per germline (reference sequence). After removal of 5 bases from V and 9 bases from J, the junction contained 10 bases not matched to a gene. The length of the CDR3 is 15 residues. The CDR3 nucleotides are TGTGCCAGCAGCGGCAGGACTAGCGGGAGTCGTCGGCAGTACTTC. It translates to CASSGRTSGSRRQYF.

The V gene is TRBV7-2, the J gene TRBJ1-1; weak D call: TRBD1 (5 bases). CDR3 length: 14 amino acids. Between the trimmed V and J ends, which lost 3 bases and 4 bases, there was a span of 12 bases. Germline assignment: CDR1 SGHTA and CDR2 FQGNSA. The CDR3 DNA reads as TGTGCCAGCAGCTTGTTTCTCGGGGGCACTGAAGCTTTCTTT. This codes for CASSLFLGGTEAFF.

This clonotype was counted a few times. The chain couples TRBV12-3 or TRBV12-4 to TRBJ1-1; D is possibly TRBD1 (5 bases). The CDR3 has 15 amino acids. V lost 3 bases to trimming and J lost 0 bases, with 11 bases between them. As DNA, the CDR3 is TGTGCCAGCAGTTTCAGGGATGGATTGAACACTGAAGCTTTCTTT. Amino acids: CASSFRDGLNTEAFF.

This clonotype was counted many times. At one end the junction does not follow the germline gene, possibly because of a read error. CDR3 nucleotides: TGCAGCGGGGGGACAGGGGCCGAGGAGTACTTC. Its translation is CSGGTGAEEYF. The chain uses TRBV29-1 and TRBJ2-7; TRBD1 aligns across 10 bases. The CDR3 extends over 11 amino acids. Germline CDR1 reads SQVTM; CDR2 reads ANQGSEA.

This clonotype was found many times. J is TRBJ2-7 and V is TRBV29-1, with a tentative D call TRBD1 (6 bases). In germline, CDR1 is SQVTM, CDR2 ANQGSEA. The CDR3 totals 12 residues. The V gene lost 4 bases and the J gene lost 4 bases, with 11 bases spanning the gap. CDR3 protein: CSVVGRGYEQYF. For the CDR3, the DNA is TGCAGCGTTGTGGGCAGGGGATACGAGCAGTACTTC.

This clonotype was seen only a few times. This sequence joins TRBV2 and TRBJ2-7; a possible D gene is TRBD2 (5 bases). Germline assignment: CDR1 SNHLY and CDR2 FYNNEI. CDR3 size: 12 residues. The V end was cut by 8 bases, the J end by 3 bases, with 11 bases between. This chain's CDR3 is CASHGEGYEQYF. CDR3 sequence (DNA): TGTGCCAGCCATGGCGAGGGCTACGAGCAGTACTTC.